This T cell receptor (beta chain) was retrieved from a study of T cell clonotyping in hematopoietic cell transplantation. The CDR3 is made up of 15 amino acids. The V gene lost 2 bases and the J gene lost 7 bases, with 17 bases spanning the gap. Germline V lookup: CDR1 SGHAT, CDR2 FQDESV (reference sequence). Sequencing used immunoSEQ multiplex PCR; TCRdb keeps in-frame clones, though not all of them. The sample holds some 11,000 clones, 89% seen once. The chain recombines TRBV11-1 with TRBJ1-1, with a tentative D call TRBD1 (6 bases). Sequenced here: PBMCs, sampled 180 days after allogeneic stem cell transplant. The TCR was taken from a male patient aged 60-70 years who had an allogeneic stem cell transplant from an unrelated donor, so the T cells may come from the graft donor. Some clones in this sample may be carry-over from other donors' samples. The CDR3: CASSLLGGRAFEAFF. The CDR3, as DNA: TGTGCCAGCAGCTTACTAGGGGGACGGGCATTTGAAGCTTTCTTT.